This passage covers 15 T cell receptor beta chains from one sample sequenced in a study of human T cells and chemical hapten exposure. Time point defined: patch test 1, 2 weeks after DPC sensitization. Described treatment: therapeutic diphenylcyclopropenone sensitization with weekly scalp DPC. The starting material, unfractionated whole blood, was used for total RNA extraction. TCRdb ran MiXCR on the RACE reads and lists one entry per CDR3 protein. The repertoire holds some 53,000 distinct CDR3 sequences, with roughly 11% as singletons. The sequenced sample was whole blood, obtained in connection with sensitization to the hapten diphenylcyclopropenone (DPC). The receptor source for this set is a woman aged 40 to 50 with alopecia areata. Some clones in this sample may be carry-over from other donors' samples.

The table lists this clonotype with many counts. The chain carries TRBV3-1 and TRBJ2-1; 7 bases are a match to TRBD1. The germline V gene encodes CDR1 LGHDT and CDR2 YNNKEL (reference sequence). V dropped 0 bases and J dropped 14; count of bases not matched to a gene: 4. The CDR3 is 12 residues long. CDR3 nucleotides: TGTGCCAGCAGCCAAGAAGGGACAGAGAAGTTCTTC. Its protein product is CASSQEGTEKFF.

This clonotype was detected ten times or more. This chain uses TRBV6-1 with TRBJ1-5; D unclear. The V gene's germline CDR1 is MNHNS and CDR2 SASEGT. Trimming cost V 8 bases and J 1 base, with 15 bases left between them. CDR3 length: 15 residues. The CDR3 DNA follows: TGTGCCAGCGCTTTGGACTTGGGGAGCAATCAGCCCCAGCATTTT. Its protein is CASALDLGSNQPQHF.

In this sample, this clonotype turned up a few times. The chain joins TRBV3-1 to TRBJ1-1; D is uncertain. V shed 1 base and J shed 2 bases, with 8 bases lying between them. This CDR3 has 14 amino acids. Germline values: CDR1 LGHDT, CDR2 YNNKEL (reference sequence). As DNA, the CDR3 is TGTGCCAGCAGCCAAGGGAATGTCAACACTGAAGCTTTCTTT. This gives the protein CASSQGNVNTEAFF. Based on the CDR3 plus reference TRBV3-1 and TRBJ1-1, the full variable domain is DTAVSQTPKYLVTQMGNDKSIKCEQNLGHDTMYWYKQDSKKFLKIMFSYNNKELIINETVPNRFSPKSPDKAHLNLHINSLELGDSAVYFCASSQGNVNTEAFFGQGTRLTVV.

In its sample, this clonotype was seen many times. This rearrangement joins TRBV7-2 to TRBJ2-6; TRBD2 matches 8 bases. This CDR3 spans 18 amino acids. Germline V gene data show CDR1 as SGHTA and CDR2 as FQGNSA. After removal of 0 bases from V and 3 bases from J, the junction contained 7 bases not matched to a gene. CDR3 protein: CASSLAPGLAGGANVLTF. CDR3 sequence (DNA): TGTGCCAGCAGCTTAGCCCCAGGACTAGCTGGTGGGGCCAACGTCCTGACTTTC.

This sequence joins TRBV28 and TRBJ2-3; possibly TRBD2 for D (7 bases). The germline V gene encodes CDR1 MDHEN and CDR2 SYDVKM. This CDR3 comprises 13 residues. With 5 bases removed from V and 2 bases from J, the gap between germline ends came to 8 bases. This CDR3 is CASSAGATDTQYF. The CDR3 DNA reads TGTGCCAGCAGTGCGGGGGCCACAGATACGCAGTATTTT. The variable domain in full, completed from reference TRBV28 and TRBJ2-3, reads DVKVTQSSRYLVKRTGEKVFLECVQDMDHENMFWYRQDPGLGLRLIYFSYDVKMKEKGDIPEGYSVSREKKERFSLILESASTNQTSMYLCASSAGATDTQYFGPGTRLTVL.

This clonotype was observed many times. The chain links TRBV7-9 to TRBJ2-1; D perhaps matches TRBD2 (7 bases). Germline V gene sequence: CDR1 SEHNR, CDR2 FQNEAQ (reference sequence). V gave up 5 bases and J gave up 7 bases, with 18 bases separating them. The CDR3 runs to 15 residues. Here the CDR3 DNA reads TGTGCCAGCAGCCCTGGGGGGGGCAGGGAGAATGAGCAGTTCTTC. It encodes CASSPGGGRENEQFF. Complete variable domain (other parts from reference TRBV7-9 and TRBJ2-1): DTGVSQNPRHKITKRGQNVTFRCDPISEHNRLYWYRQTLGQGPEFLTYFQNEAQLEKSRLLSDRFSAERPKGSFSTLEIQRTEQGDSAMYLCASSPGGGRENEQFFGPGTRLTVL.

This clonotype has ten or more counts. The chain carries TRBV11-2 and TRBJ1-5; D is uncertain. Germline CDR1 and CDR2: SGHAT and FQNNGV. With 3 bases removed from V and 7 bases from J, the gap between germline ends came to 13 bases. The CDR3 runs 14 residues. The DNA of the CDR3 is TGTGCCAGCAGCTTTGGGGTGACGGGGCAGCCCCAGCATTTT. Encoded protein: CASSFGVTGQPQHF. Filled out from reference TRBV11-2 and TRBJ1-5, the complete variable domain reads EAGVAQSPRYKIIEKRQSVAFWCNPISGHATLYWYQQILGQGPKLLIQFQNNGVVDDSQLPKDRFSAERLKGVDSTLKIQPAKLEDSAVYLCASSFGVTGQPQHFGDGTRLSIL.

The V gene is TRBV19, the J gene TRBJ2-1; the D gene is possibly TRBD2 (5 bases). Trimming pared 5 bases from V and 2 bases from J, leaving 10 bases between. Germline assignment: CDR1 LNHDA and CDR2 SQIVND (reference sequence). The CDR3 runs 14 residues. CDR3 bases: TGTGCCAGTAGTTCCCGGGGAACCTACAATGAGCAGTTCTTC. It translates to CASSSRGTYNEQFF.

This clonotype was recorded at least ten times. The genes are TRBV15 and TRBJ2-3; tentative D call: TRBD2 (5 bases). The CDR3 consists of 15 residues. Trimming removed 0 bases at V and 5 bases at J, with 12 bases between. CDR1 LNHNV and CDR2 YYDKDF come from the germline V gene (reference sequence). In DNA form, the CDR3 reads TGTGCCACCAGCAGAGACCCCCGAGGAGGAGATACGCAGTATTTT. This translates into CATSRDPRGGDTQYF. The variable domain in full, with the rest retrieved from reference TRBV15 and TRBJ2-3, is DAMVIQNPRYQVTQFGKPVTLSCSQTLNHNVMYWYQQKSSQAPKLLFHYYDKDFNNEADTPDNFQSRRPNTSFCFLDIRSPGLGDTAMYLCATSRDPRGGDTQYFGPGTRLTVL.

This clonotype was picked up a small number of times. The rearrangement joins TRBV12-3 or TRBV12-4 to TRBJ1-1, with D perhaps matching TRBD1 (5 bases). Between the trimmed V and J ends, which lost 1 base and 1 base, there was a span of 22 bases. CDR3 length: 19 residues. DNA for the CDR3: TGTGCCAGCAGTTTAGGGATGGGGTACGGTGGGGCGACGAACACTGAAGCTTTCTTT. Its protein product is CASSLGMGYGGATNTEAFF.

This clonotype appeared many times. V is TRBV11-2 and J is TRBJ2-1; TRBD2 matches at 12 bases. The CDR3 loop spans 19 amino acids. Germline V gene lookup returns CDR1 SGHAT and CDR2 FQNNGV. Losses at the gene ends were 4 bases for V and 3 bases for J; bases not matched to a gene: 13. The CDR3 nucleotides read TGTGCCAGCAGCTCCGGACTAGCGGGGCCCTCCCAAAACTACAATGAGCAGTTCTTC. Translation: CASSSGLAGPSQNYNEQFF.

This clonotype was detected a few times. This rearrangement joins TRBV28 to TRBJ2-7; tentatively, D is TRBD2 (6 bases). V gave up 5 bases and J gave up 2 bases, with 10 bases separating them. Germline V CDR1 and CDR2: MDHEN, SYDVKM. The CDR3 spans 13 residues. CDR3 DNA sequence: TGTGCCAGCAGTCGACGGGAGCCCTACGAGCAGTACTTC. Its protein product is CASSRREPYEQYF.

This clonotype was observed a handful of times. This chain uses TRBV20-1 with TRBJ2-7, with D possibly being TRBD2 (5 bases). The CDR3 length is 13 residues. Germline V gene lookup returns CDR1 DFQATT and CDR2 SNEGSKA (reference sequence). V was shortened by 5 bases and J by 0 bases, with 11 bases between the two germline ends. The CDR3 nucleotides read TGCAGTGCTCGTGGACTGCGCTCCTACGAGCAGTACTTC. Protein sequence: CSARGLRSYEQYF.

This clonotype was observed many times. This chain connects TRBV11-2 to TRBJ1-5; unclear D gene. V dropped 0 bases and J dropped 5 bases, with 5 bases sitting between them. This CDR3 comprises 13 residues. The germline gives CDR1 SGHAT, CDR2 FQNNGV. Written as DNA, the CDR3 is TGTGCCAGCAGCTTAGATCGGGATCAGCCCCAGCATTTT. This translates into CASSLDRDQPQHF.

The chain recombines TRBV10-2 with TRBJ2-2; perhaps TRBD1 as D (6 bases). The CDR3 extends over 15 amino acids. Per germline, CDR1 WSHSY and CDR2 SAAADI. Trimming left V 6 bases short and J 5 bases short, with 16 bases between. CDR3 nucleotides: TGCGCCAGCAGCGAGCAGGGGCTAGGGACCGGGGAGCTGTTTTTT. Protein product: CASSEQGLGTGELFF.